A selection of T cell receptor beta chains follows, all from one sample in a study of OX40 agonist ivuxolimab in advanced cancers. TCRdb's copy holds only in-frame clones and misses some; the assay was immunoSEQ multiplex PCR. Among about 60,000 clones listed, around 83% were seen once. Sequencing was performed on CD4+ or CD8+ T cells sorted from blood, taken in a trial of the OX40 agonist ivuxolimab. The receptors stem from an adult with an advanced solid tumor such as melanoma, head and neck, liver or kidney cancer. Both conserved end residues are part of each CDR3. Fields, in order: J gene, D gene, V gene, clone size, CDR3 DNA, CDR3 protein. D genes are given only for firm matches. The size entry is marked missing in some rows and otherwise reads once, few, many or a size class.

TRBJ1-2 TRBD1 TRBV18 . TGTGCCAGCTCAACCGGGACAGGGGTCGGTGGCTACACCTTC CASSTGTGVGGYTF
TRBJ1-1 . TRBV11-2 . TGTGCCAGCAGCCTTCAAAGGGACTTGACTGAAGCTTTCTTT CASSLQRDLTEAFF
TRBJ2-1 . TRBV5-1 once TGCGCCAGCAGTCTCCTGAATGGAAGGAATGAGCAGTTCTTC CASSLLNGRNEQFF
TRBJ2-7 . TRBV6-1 few TGTGCCAGCAGTGATGTGGGAATCTACGAGCAGTACTTC CASSDVGIYEQYF
TRBJ2-1 TRBD1 TRBV6-1 . TGTGCCAGCACCTCCGGGACAGGGACTTACAATGAGCAGTTCTTC CASTSGTGTYNEQFF
TRBJ1-2 TRBD1 TRBV5-4 once TGTGCCAGCAGCCTGAGGGGGGGACAGGGGTCCTACACCTTC CASSLRGGQGSYTF
TRBJ2-7 TRBD2 TRBV9 . TGTGCCAGCCGACCTCAAGCGGGAGTTGTGTACGAGCAGTACTTC CASRPQAGVVYEQYF
TRBJ2-5 . TRBV5-4 . TGTGCCAGCAGCTTGATCGCTAGCGCAGAGACCCAGTACTTC CASSLIASAETQYF
TRBJ2-1 . TRBV11-2 . TGTGCCAGCAGCTTCGCCCAGGGTGAGCAGTTCTTC CASSFAQGEQFF
TRBJ2-3 . TRBV7-2 few TGTGCCAGCAGCTTAGGAGGTCTGGGCGGGCACCCCCAGTTGACGCAGTATTTT CASSLGGLGGHPQLTQYF
TRBJ2-2 . TRBV11-3 . TGTGCCAGCAGCTTACGGTCCATCGGACTTAGTAACCCCGGGGAGCTGTTTTTT CASSLRSIGLSNPGELFF
TRBJ2-7 . TRBV30 . TGTGCCTGGAGTGAGACGGGCTCCTCTGAGCAGTACTTC CAWSETGSSEQYF
TRBJ2-5 TRBD1 TRBV12-5 . TGTGCTAGTGGCACAGACAGGGGGCGTCGAGAGACCCAGTACTTC CASGTDRGRRETQYF
TRBJ1-3 . TRBV7-2 . TGTGCCAGCAGCTTATTTGGCAGGGTCGTGGACACCATATATTTT CASSLFGRVVDTIYF
TRBJ2-7 TRBD2 TRBV19 . TGTGCCAGTAGTATAGCCATCAAACTAGCGGGAGTTAGCTACGAGCAGTACTTC CASSIAIKLAGVSYEQYF
TRBJ2-1 TRBD2 TRBV14 . TGTGCCAGCAGACCGGGACTAGCGGGGTCTCGCTACAATGAGCAGTTCTTC CASRPGLAGSRYNEQFF
TRBJ2-1 . TRBV11-3 . TGTGCCAGCAGCTTTCAGGTCGGAACCTACAATGAGCAGTTCTTC CASSFQVGTYNEQFF
TRBJ2-1 . TRBV29-1 . TGCAGCGTTGAATTGGCATCAGACAATGAGCAGTTCTTC CSVELASDNEQFF
TRBJ2-2 . TRBV7-8 . TGTGCCAGCAGCGATCCAGGGAGTTTGAACACCGGGGAGCTGTTTTTT CASSDPGSLNTGELFF
TRBJ1-1 TRBD1 TRBV11-2 . TGTGCCAGCAGCCGGGGACAGACGAACACTGAAGCTTTCTTT CASSRGQTNTEAFF
TRBJ1-2 . TRBV2 few TGTGCCAGCAGTACCAGCAGGGCTAACTATGGCTACACCTTC CASSTSRANYGYTF
TRBJ1-1 . TRBV14 . TGTGCCAGCAGCCACGGGACGGCAGCGGCTGAAGCTTTCTTT CASSHGTAAAEAFF
TRBJ2-2 TRBD2 TRBV11-3 . TGTGCCAGCACCCTTAGCGGGGTCGACACCGGGGAGCTGTTTTTT CASTLSGVDTGELFF
TRBJ2-2 TRBD2 TRBV10-2 few TGCGCCAGCAAACCGACTAGCGGGAGGGCCGGGGAGCTGTTTTTT CASKPTSGRAGELFF
TRBJ1-2 TRBD1 TRBV19 . TGTGCCAGTAGTGCTCGCCAGGGGGCCGACCTTGGCTATGGCTACACCTTC CASSARQGADLGYGYTF
TRBJ2-5 . TRBV5-1 . TGCGCCAGCAGCTATCTGGGGATCCAAGAGACCCAGTACTTC CASSYLGIQETQYF
TRBJ2-7 . TRBV18 . TGTGCCAGCTCACCATGGGCAGCTACCCGGTACGAGCAGTACTTC CASSPWAATRYEQYF
TRBJ2-1 TRBD2 TRBV28 . TGTGCCAGCAGCCTTACTAGCGGGAGTCGGGATGAGCAGTTCTTC CASSLTSGSRDEQFF
TRBJ2-3 . TRBV5-1 . TGCGCCTGTACCTGGGGCAGGGTGGATACAGATACGCAGTATTTT CACTWGRVDTDTQYF